A single sample is the source of the 25 T cell receptor beta chains below, sequenced in a study of T cell changes during pregnancy in multiple sclerosis. The assay was immunoSEQ multiplex PCR, and TCRdb's table has in-frame clones only and misses some. The data show 65,000 to 90,000 clones, with 91% seen just once and approximately 3.3% held by the top ten. This specimen consisted of PBMCs, obtained in the first trimester of pregnancy. These receptors were collected from a female donor in good health, serving as a control in a pregnancy study. Some clones in this sample may be carry-over from other donors' samples.

The chain links TRBV28 to TRBJ1-1; no clear D gene. The V and J ends lost 7 bases and 1 base respectively, with 10 bases between them. Germline V gives CDR1 MDHEN, CDR2 SYDVKM. The CDR3 has 13 amino acids. In DNA form, the CDR3 reads TGTGCCAGCACCCCAGTTAAGAACACTGAAGCTTTCTTT. Amino acid sequence: CASTPVKNTEAFF.

This sequence joins TRBV27 and TRBJ1-4; 9 nucleotides align to TRBD1. Germline-derived CDR1 and CDR2 are MNHEY and SMNVEV (reference sequence). The CDR3 totals 13 residues. The V segment lost 6 bases and the J segment 7 bases; nucleotides outside the gene matches: 3. Here the CDR3 reads CASRLQGAEKLFF. In DNA, the CDR3 is TGTGCCAGCAGGCTACAGGGGGCTGAAAAACTGTTTTTT.

This clone has only one observation. The rearrangement uses TRBV7-2 and TRBJ2-7; the match to TRBD2 covers 8 bases. Germline trimming cut 6 bases from V and 2 bases from J; bases unmatched to any gene: 9. Looked up from germline, CDR1 is SGHTA and CDR2 is FQGNSA. This CDR3 has 15 residues. CDR3 in DNA: TGTGCCAGCAGAGCCCTAGCGGGCGCTACCTACGAGCAGTACTTC. Encoded protein: CASRALAGATYEQYF.

The V gene is TRBV11-3, the J gene TRBJ2-7; 12 bases match TRBD1. Per germline, CDR1 SGHNT and CDR2 YENEEA. Unmatched junction bases numbered 6, after V lost 0 bases and J lost 6 bases. CDR3 size: 16 residues. The CDR3 reads CASSLDLGQGASEQYF. DNA of the CDR3: TGTGCCAGCAGCTTAGATCTGGGACAGGGGGCTTCCGAGCAGTACTTC.

The chain uses TRBV2 and TRBJ1-3; D might be TRBD1 (5 bases). This CDR3 has 14 residues. V lost 5 bases and J 4 bases, leaving 12 bases between the germline ends. Germline V CDR1 and CDR2: SNHLY, FYNNEI. The CDR3 here is CASSQDSGGNTIYF. The CDR3 nucleotides are TGTGCCAGCAGTCAAGACAGTGGGGGAAACACCATATATTTT.

The genes are TRBV5-1 and TRBJ1-1, with D hard to call. The ends were cut back, 1 base at V and 0 bases at J, with 13 bases in the middle. CDR1 and CDR2 from the germline V gene are SGHRS and YFSETQ. CDR3 length: 16 residues. The CDR3 nucleotides are TGCGCCAGCAGCTTGTTTGGCGGCAGCTTGAACACTGAAGCTTTCTTT. It codes for CASSLFGGSLNTEAFF. Looking up the rest from reference TRBV5-1 and TRBJ1-1 gives the full variable domain: KAGVTQTPRYLIKTRGQQVTLSCSPISGHRSVSWYQQTPGQGLQFLFEYFSETQRNKGNFPGRFSGRQFSNSRSEMNVSTLELGDSALYLCASSLFGGSLNTEAFFGQGTRLTVV.

The V call is TRBV27, the J call TRBJ2-5; D may be TRBD2 (6 bases). The DNA end lines up better with TRBJ2-7; the J call may be wrong. In germline, CDR1 is MNHEY, CDR2 SMNVEV (reference sequence). The CDR3 has 14 amino acids. The CDR3 loop reads CASSFAGWGYEQYF. CDR3 coding DNA: TGTGCCAGCAGTTTTGCGGGATGGGGCTACGAGCAGTACTTC.

The chain employs TRBV29-1 and TRBJ2-3, with 7 bases that match TRBD1. Germline V gives CDR1 SQVTM, CDR2 ANQGSEA. The CDR3 loop spans 18 amino acids. V was pared by 1 base and J by 4 bases, with 17 bases of the junction left unmatched. In nucleotides, the CDR3 is TGCAGCGTTGAAGGTTCAATGGCGCAGGGGGATATGCCAGATACGCAGTATTTT. Translating gives CSVEGSMAQGDMPDTQYF.

V and J are TRBV11-2 and TRBJ2-3; perhaps TRBD2 as D (6 bases). V dropped 5 bases and J dropped 2 bases, with 17 bases sitting between them. The CDR3 runs to 16 residues. Germline-derived CDR1 and CDR2 are SGHAT and FQNNGV. The CDR3 sequence: CASSDMGLRLTDTQYF. CDR3 DNA sequence: TGTGCCAGCAGCGATATGGGACTGAGGCTCACAGATACGCAGTATTTT.

V usage is TRBV19 and J usage is TRBJ1-6, with 7 positions matching TRBD1. Germline CDR1 LNHDA, CDR2 SQIVND (reference sequence). The junction had 10 bases not matched to a gene; V was cut back by 7 bases and J by 10 bases. The CDR3 totals 14 residues. CDR3 bases: TGTGCCAGTAACCCGACAGGGACGGGATCACCCCTCCACTTT. Translated: CASNPTGTGSPLHF.

The V call is TRBV7-9, the J call TRBJ2-5; 10 bases are shared with TRBD2. V lost 4 bases, J lost 2 bases, and 7 bases stayed unmatched. Germline CDR1 is SEHNR and CDR2 is FQNEAQ (reference sequence). The CDR3 has 16 amino acids. CDR3 loop: CASSSSGGAGQETQYF. The CDR3 DNA follows: TGTGCCAGCAGCTCCAGCGGGGGGGCCGGACAAGAGACCCAGTACTTC.

Turning to this clone: One end of the junction varies from germline; a read error may be responsible. The V call is TRBV19, the J call TRBJ1-1; D is undetermined. The CDR3 totals 14 residues. The germline gives CDR1 LNHDA, CDR2 SQIVND (reference sequence). The CDR3 DNA sequence: TGTGCCACTAGTAGTAGCCAGCCCGCCACTGAAGCTTTCTTT. It encodes CATSSSQPATEAFF.

This chain links TRBV11-1 with TRBJ1-5; no clear D gene. Trimming stripped 8 bases from V and 6 bases from J, with 11 bases between. The length of the CDR3 is 12 residues. Germline V gene lookup returns CDR1 SGHAT and CDR2 FQDESV (reference sequence). This chain's CDR3 is CASWRVRQPQHF. The CDR3 nucleotides are TGTGCCAGCTGGAGGGTTCGTCAGCCCCAGCATTTT.

A note on this clone: The same CDR3 can be traced to other DNA sequences in this sample. This chain connects TRBV9 to TRBJ2-7; tentative D call: TRBD2 (5 bases). Germline V lookup: CDR1 SGDLS, CDR2 YYNGEE. The CDR3 extends over 15 amino acids. V gave up 0 bases and J gave up 0 bases, with 10 bases separating them. CDR3 in DNA: TGTGCCAGCAGCGTAGGTTCGGGGAGCTCCTACGAGCAGTACTTC. Its protein is CASSVGSGSSYEQYF.

This clone was observed a single time. The chain recombines TRBV7-2 with TRBJ1-5; D might be TRBD1 (6 bases). There are 12 residues in the CDR3. Per the germline V gene, CDR1 is SGHTA and CDR2 is FQGNSA. V lost 3 bases and J 9 bases, leaving 9 bases between the germline ends. DNA of the CDR3: TGTGCCAGCAGCTTGGAGACAGGGCCCCAGCATTTT. This translates into CASSLETGPQHF. The full variable domain, rest sourced from reference TRBV7-2 and TRBJ1-5, is GAGVSQSPSNKVTEKGKDVELRCDPISGHTALYWYRQSLGQGLEFLIYFQGNSAPDKSGLPSDRFSAERTGGSVSTLTIQRTQQEDSAVYLCASSLETGPQHFGDGTRLSIL.

This chain uses TRBV5-1 with TRBJ2-7, with 11 bases matching TRBD1. The CDR3 has 14 amino acids. Germline V gene sequence: CDR1 SGHRS, CDR2 YFSETQ. The trim removed 2 bases at V and 7 bases at J, leaving 5 bases unmatched. DNA for the CDR3: TGCGCCAGCAGCTTAGGACAGGGGGCGGAAGAGCAGTACTTC. Its protein is CASSLGQGAEEQYF. The variable domain in full, completed from reference TRBV5-1 and TRBJ2-7, reads KAGVTQTPRYLIKTRGQQVTLSCSPISGHRSVSWYQQTPGQGLQFLFEYFSETQRNKGNFPGRFSGRQFSNSRSEMNVSTLELGDSALYLCASSLGQGAEEQYFGPGTRLTVT.

The count of this clone is one. This chain uses TRBV5-4 with TRBJ2-1, with D possibly matching TRBD2 (5 bases). CDR3 length: 16 amino acids. Germline assignment: CDR1 SGHNT and CDR2 YYREEE (reference sequence). Trimming took off 6 bases at V and 6 bases at J, with 22 bases between the two ends. CDR3 sequence (DNA): TGTGCCAGCACCATCCCCGGACTGCCTAAGGGCAATGAGCAGTTCTTC. Protein sequence: CASTIPGLPKGNEQFF.

This chain connects TRBV11-1 to TRBJ2-5, with D maybe TRBD2 (6 bases). The CDR3 is 13 amino acids. Trimming shortened V by 4 bases and J by 6 bases, and 12 bases separated the two germline ends. The germline CDR1 and CDR2 sequences are SGHAT and FQDESV (reference sequence). CDR3 in amino acids: CASSSWTNKTQYF. CDR3 DNA sequence: TGTGCCAGCAGCTCCTGGACTAATAAGACCCAGTACTTC.

The chain uses TRBV6-1 and TRBJ2-5; 10 bases are shared with TRBD2. The CDR3 contains 15 residues. J was trimmed by 1 base and V by 4 bases; bases with no gene match: 3. Germline lookup yields CDR1 MNHNS and CDR2 SASEGT. CDR3 in amino acids: CASSGLAGAQETQYF. CDR3 coding DNA: TGTGCCAGCAGTGGACTAGCGGGCGCCCAAGAGACCCAGTACTTC.

This clone was seen ten or more times. The genes are TRBV19 and TRBJ2-7; D might be TRBD2 (6 bases). The V and J ends lost 6 bases and 7 bases respectively, with 16 bases between them. The CDR3 is 13 amino acids. Per germline, CDR1 LNHDA and CDR2 SQIVND (reference sequence). CDR3 sequence reads: CASRSPGVKEQYF. The CDR3 nucleotides are TGTGCCAGTAGGTCCCCGGGAGTGAAGGAGCAGTACTTC.

The chain combines TRBV7-8 with TRBJ2-3, with D perhaps TRBD2 (5 bases). The CDR3 length is 14 residues. Germline assignment: CDR1 SGHVS and CDR2 FQNEAQ. The V end was cut by 5 bases, the J end by 4 bases, with 13 bases between. The CDR3 DNA reads TGTGCCAGCAGCCTAAGGAGGCACCCAGATACGCAGTATTTT. It translates to CASSLRRHPDTQYF.

This sequence joins TRBV4-1 and TRBJ2-1, with TRBD2 identical over 11 bases. The V segment lost 5 bases and the J segment 14 bases; nucleotides outside the gene matches: 8. The CDR3 sequence is 13 residues long. CDR1 is MGHRA and CDR2 is YSYEKL in the germline V gene. Here the CDR3 reads CASSSPSGRLKFF. The CDR3 DNA is TGCGCCAGCAGCTCCCCTAGCGGGAGGCTTAAGTTCTTC.

This chain joins TRBV6-6 and TRBJ2-7; 9 nucleotides line up with TRBD1. The CDR3 has 15 residues. Germline V lookup: CDR1 MNHNY, CDR2 SVGAGI (reference sequence). J was trimmed by 5 bases and V by 5 bases; bases with no gene match: 10. The CDR3 DNA follows: TGTGCCAGCAGTCCCCGGGACAGGGAGTCCCACGAGCAGTACTTC. Amino acids: CASSPRDRESHEQYF.

Here the CDR3 DNA reads TGTGCCAGCAGCGTAGGTGGGCTCCAAGAGACCCAGTACTTC. It codes for CASSVGGLQETQYF. The chain carries TRBV9 and TRBJ2-5; D uncertain. The CDR3 has 14 amino acids. Germline CDR1 is SGDLS and CDR2 is YYNGEE. V lost 0 bases and J lost 1, with 7 bases in between.

The chain carries TRBV7-9 and TRBJ2-5, with D possibly matching TRBD2 (5 bases). Germline values: CDR1 SEHNR, CDR2 FQNEAQ (reference sequence). This CDR3 spans 13 amino acids. The V end lost 1 base, the J end lost 5 bases, and 8 bases lay between the germline ends. CDR3 in amino acids: CASSLVGVETQYF. The CDR3 DNA sequence: TGTGCCAGCAGCTTAGTCGGGGTTGAGACCCAGTACTTC.